This TCR beta chain was identified during a study of cytomegalovirus exposure and HLA in healthy donors. Overall study context: Earlier findings included more than 95 million unique TCR beta sequences obtained from 180 million or so T cells.

Germline-derived CDR1 and CDR2 are SGHRS and YFSETQ. Losses at the gene ends were 6 bases for V and 5 bases for J; bases not matched to a gene: 7. CDR3 length: 13 residues. It was with 60 Vbeta and 13 Jbeta primers that the PCR ran. Generated by immunoSEQ multiplex PCR, the TCRdb table keeps only in-frame clones and is missing some. This sample has more than 110,000 clones, with about three quarters found just once. This clonotype was sampled from a male donor in good health and CMV-seronegative. V gene TRBV5-1 combines with J gene TRBJ2-5; 7 nucleotides line up with TRBD2. Sequencing was done on a sample of PBMCs. CDR3 bases: TGCGCCAGCAACCGCGGGGGAGAGGAGACCCAGTACTTC. Encoded protein: CASNRGGEETQYF.